Listed below are T cell receptor beta chains from one sample, sequenced in a study of blood T cell repertoires in COVID-19. Sequenced by immunoSEQ multiplex PCR; TCRdb stores in-frame clones only, minus some. Among approximately 190,000 clones listed, about 88% were seen once. Sequencing was done on a sample of peripheral blood. The receptor set was obtained from a man aged 25-45 years with active or convalescent COVID-19. Each CDR3 is given with its conserved first and last residue. A D gene is named only where the DNA matches it firmly. Size tells how often a clone was seen (once, few, many) or the class of an expanded clone, and some rows leave it out.

len	v_gene	j_gene	abundance	d_gene	CDR3aa	CDR3nt
14	TRBV18	TRBJ1-1	NA	TRBD1	CASSPQGARTEAFF	TGTGCCAGCTCACCACAGGGGGCGCGCACTGAAGCTTTCTTT
14	TRBV13	TRBJ2-1	NA	NA	CASSLGSSYNEQFF	TGTGCCAGCAGCTTAGGTAGCTCCTACAATGAGCAGTTCTTC
14	TRBV19	TRBJ2-5	NA	TRBD2	CASSTGLAGETQYF	TGTGCCAGTAGTACCGGACTAGCCGGAGAGACCCAGTACTTC
16	TRBV10-2	TRBJ1-3	NA	NA	CASRRDRSTSGNTIYF	TGCGCCAGCAGGAGAGACAGGTCTACCTCTGGAAACACCATATATTTT
14	TRBV6-2/TRBV6-3	TRBJ2-2	few	NA	CASSSGYEARELFF	TGTGCCAGCAGTTCCGGGTACGAGGCAAGGGAGCTGTTTTTT
17	TRBV9	TRBJ2-2	NA	NA	CASSAEAGTPNTGELFF	TGTGCCAGCAGCGCCGAGGCCGGGACTCCGAACACCGGGGAGCTGTTTTTT
16	TRBV11-3	TRBJ2-2	NA	TRBD1	CASSTRTGENTGELFF	TGTGCCAGCAGCACGCGGACAGGGGAGAACACCGGGGAGCTGTTTTTT
15	TRBV30	TRBJ1-1	NA	NA	CAWSGEDYAATEAFF	TGTGCCTGGAGTGGAGAGGATTATGCGGCCACTGAAGCTTTCTTT
16	TRBV6-4	TRBJ2-2	NA	TRBD2	CASSDSSGGATGELFF	TGTGCCAGCAGTGACTCTAGCGGGGGGGCCACCGGGGAGCTGTTTTTT
15	TRBV29-1	TRBJ2-2	NA	TRBD1	CSVDPGQGAFGELFF	TGCAGCGTTGATCCCGGGCAGGGGGCCTTTGGGGAGCTGTTTTTT
14	TRBV28	TRBJ1-1	NA	TRBD1	CASRIQGARTEAFF	TGTGCCAGCAGGATACAGGGGGCTAGGACTGAAGCTTTCTTT
17	TRBV6-2/TRBV6-3	TRBJ2-7	NA	TRBD2	CASSSTAGGAVSYEQYF	TGTGCCAGCAGTTCGACAGCGGGAGGGGCTGTGTCCTACGAGCAGTACTTC
13	TRBV4-1	TRBJ2-7	NA	NA	CASSQDLSYEQYF	TGCGCCAGCAGCCAAGACCTATCCTACGAGCAGTACTTC
17	TRBV24-1	TRBJ2-2	once	NA	CATSERPQTTNTGELFF	TGTGCCACCAGTGAGCGACCCCAAACTACGAACACCGGGGAGCTGTTTTTT
13	TRBV3-1/TRBV3-2	TRBJ1-6	NA	NA	CASSSRSESPLHF	TGTGCCAGCAGCTCTCGCTCGGAGTCACCCCTCCACTTT
14	TRBV5-6	TRBJ1-1	NA	NA	CASTRLGGNTEAFF	TGTGCCAGCACCCGACTCGGGGGGAACACTGAAGCTTTCTTT
15	TRBV6-2/TRBV6-3	TRBJ1-1	NA	TRBD1	CASSPDRGMYTEAFF	TGTGCCAGCAGTCCGGACAGGGGGATGTACACTGAAGCTTTCTTT
15	TRBV9	TRBJ2-3	NA	TRBD1	CASSPEGTGGDTQYF	TGTGCCAGCAGCCCTGAGGGGACAGGGGGAGATACGCAGTATTTT
14	TRBV30	TRBJ1-5	NA	NA	CAWSSDSGNQPQHF	TGTGCCTGGAGTTCGGACAGCGGCAATCAGCCCCAGCATTTT
15	TRBV7-2	TRBJ2-1	NA	TRBD2	CASSLMTSGYNEQFF	TGTGCCAGCAGCTTAATGACTAGCGGCTACAATGAGCAGTTCTTC
15	TRBV5-1	TRBJ1-2	once	TRBD1	CASWTGWPQDYGYTF	TGCGCCAGCTGGACAGGGTGGCCCCAGGACTATGGCTACACCTTC
12	TRBV30	TRBJ1-2	NA	TRBD1	CAWGQGSYGYTF	TGTGCCTGGGGACAGGGCTCTTATGGCTACACCTTC
12	TRBV5-1	TRBJ1-1	NA	NA	CASSSAGAEAFF	TGCGCCAGCAGCTCCGCGGGAGCTGAAGCTTTCTTT
17	TRBV4-1	TRBJ2-3	once	TRBD2	CASSQAISGALTDTQYF	TGCGCCAGCAGCCAAGCAATTAGCGGGGCTCTCACAGATACGCAGTATTTT
16	TRBV7-2	TRBJ2-7	NA	NA	CASSQAPEEVSYEQYF	TGTGCCAGCAGCCAAGCCCCCGAGGAAGTCTCCTACGAGCAGTACTTC
15	TRBV19	TRBJ1-5	NA	TRBD1	CASSTHRGPGQPQHF	TGTGCCAGTAGTACCCACAGGGGGCCTGGTCAGCCCCAGCATTTT
12	TRBV29-1	TRBJ2-1	NA	NA	CSVGAANNEQFF	TGCAGCGTTGGGGCAGCTAACAATGAGCAGTTCTTC
11	TRBV2	TRBJ2-2	NA	TRBD1	CASSVYRGLFF	TGTGCCAGCAGTGTTTACAGGGGGTTGTTTTTT
13	TRBV5-1	TRBJ1-4	NA	NA	CASSLGGNEKLFF	TGCGCCAGCAGCTTAGGGGGAAATGAAAAACTGTTTTTT
14	TRBV14	TRBJ1-5	NA	NA	CASSQSSSNQPQHF	TGTGCCAGCAGCCAGTCCAGTTCCAATCAGCCCCAGCATTTT
15	TRBV15	TRBJ2-5	once	TRBD2	CATSSDSGGGKTQYF	TGTGCCACCAGCAGTGATAGCGGGGGGGGAAAGACCCAGTACTTC
15	TRBV7-9	TRBJ2-1	NA	TRBD1	CASSATTGSYNEQFF	TGTGCCAGCAGCGCCACGACAGGGTCCTACAATGAGCAGTTCTTC
14	TRBV6-6	TRBJ2-1	NA	NA	CASSYGQLYNEQFF	TGTGCCAGCAGTTACGGACAGCTTTACAATGAGCAGTTCTTC
11	TRBV5-4	TRBJ1-2	once	NA	CASSPGYGYTF	TGTGCCAGCAGCCCCGGTTATGGCTACACCTTC
14	TRBV7-9	TRBJ1-6	NA	NA	CASSLVLEGSPLHF	TGTGCCAGCAGCTTAGTCCTTGAGGGTTCACCCCTCCACTTT
16	TRBV5-1	TRBJ1-1	few	NA	CASSLVGRPSNTEAFF	TGCGCCAGCAGCTTGGTCGGCAGGCCGTCTAACACTGAAGCTTTCTTT
15	TRBV15	TRBJ2-5	once	NA	CATSRDVVSGETQYF	TGTGCCACCAGCAGAGATGTCGTGAGCGGGGAGACCCAGTACTTC
18	TRBV3-1/TRBV3-2	TRBJ1-2	NA	NA	CASSVRAPGQAGNYGYTF	TGTGCCAGCAGCGTCCGAGCCCCCGGGCAAGCAGGGAACTATGGCTACACCTTC